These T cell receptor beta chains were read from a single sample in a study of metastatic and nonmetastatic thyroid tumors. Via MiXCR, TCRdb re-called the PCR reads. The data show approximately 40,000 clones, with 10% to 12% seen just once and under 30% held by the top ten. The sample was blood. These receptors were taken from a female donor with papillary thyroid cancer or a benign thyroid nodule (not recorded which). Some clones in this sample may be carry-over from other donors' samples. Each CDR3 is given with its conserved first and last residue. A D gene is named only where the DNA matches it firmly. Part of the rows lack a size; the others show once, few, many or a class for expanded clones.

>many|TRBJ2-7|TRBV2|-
TGTGCCAGTCGACAAGACTACGAGCAGTACTTC
CASRQDYEQYF
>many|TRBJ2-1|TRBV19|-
TGTGCCAGTAGTATTAGTGGGAGGACCTACAATGAGCAGTTCTTC
CASSISGRTYNEQFF
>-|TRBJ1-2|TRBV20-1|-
TGCAGTGCTAGAGATTCAAGTTCCTATGGCTACACCTTC
CSARDSSSYGYTF
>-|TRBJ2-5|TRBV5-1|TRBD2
TGCGCCAGCAGCTTGGGGGCCCTCGGAGCGGGGCAAGAGACCCAGTACTTC
CASSLGALGAGQETQYF
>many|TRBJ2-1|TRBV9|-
TGTGCCAGCAGCCCAAGCATAGGGGAATGGTTCTTC
CASSPSIGEWFF
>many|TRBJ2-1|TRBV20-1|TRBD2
TGCAGTGCTCGCTTTTTTACTAGCGCAGACAATGAGCAGTTCTTC
CSARFFTSADNEQFF
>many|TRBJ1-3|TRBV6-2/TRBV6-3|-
TGTGCCAGCACCCAGGACCTCTCTGGAAACACCATATATTTT
CASTQDLSGNTIYF
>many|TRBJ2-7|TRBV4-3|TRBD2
TGCGCCAGCAGCCAAGCGAGCGGGAGCGTCCACGAGCAGTACTTC
CASSQASGSVHEQYF
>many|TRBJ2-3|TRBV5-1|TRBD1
TGCGCCAGCAGCCTGGACAGGGCTGTGGATACGCAGTATTTT
CASSLDRAVDTQYF
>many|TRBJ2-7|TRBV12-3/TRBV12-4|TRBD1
TGTGCCAGCACCTATGGACAGGGGGCGGCTGGCGAGCAGTACTTC
CASTYGQGAAGEQYF
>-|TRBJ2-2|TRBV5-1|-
TGCGCCAGCAGCTTGATTGAGGTTACCGGGGAGCTGTTTTTT
CASSLIEVTGELFF
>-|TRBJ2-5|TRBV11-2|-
TGTGCCAGCAGCACCGGACACGGTCTGGGTCCCGGGGAGACCCAGTACTTC
CASSTGHGLGPGETQYF
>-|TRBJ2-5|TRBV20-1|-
TGCAGTGCTATTGGTGGAGAGACCCAGTACTTC
CSAIGGETQYF
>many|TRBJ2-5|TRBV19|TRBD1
TGTGCCAGTAGTGGACAGGGTTACGAGACCCAGTACTTC
CASSGQGYETQYF
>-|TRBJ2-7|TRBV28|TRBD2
TGTGCCAGCATTCCTTTGGGGACTAGCGGAACCTACGACCAGTACTTC
CASIPLGTSGTYDQYF
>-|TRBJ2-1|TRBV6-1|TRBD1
TGTGCCAGAGGGACAGGGCCTTTGAATGAGCAGCTCTTC
CARGTGPLNEQLF
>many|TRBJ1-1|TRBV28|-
TGTGCCAGCAGTTTCGGAGGTTCTATGAACACTGAAGCTTTCTTT
CASSFGGSMNTEAFF
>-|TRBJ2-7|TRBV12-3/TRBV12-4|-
TGTGCCAGCACTCTAATGGGTAACGAGCAGTACTTC
CASTLMGNEQYF
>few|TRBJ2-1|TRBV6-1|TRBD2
TGTGCCAGCACCAAAGTAGGACTAGCGAATTACAATGAGCCGTTCTTC
CASTKVGLANYNEPFF
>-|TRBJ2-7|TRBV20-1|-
TGCAGTGCTAACACTAGGAGTGGATACGAGCAGTACTTC
CSANTRSGYEQYF
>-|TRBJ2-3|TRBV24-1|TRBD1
TGTGCCACAGCGTTTGCCCCGGGACAGGGGCTCACAGATACGCAGTATTTT
CATAFAPGQGLTDTQYF
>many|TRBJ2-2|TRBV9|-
TGTGCCAGCAGCGTAGGGGACTTCTACACCGGGGAGCTGTTTTTT
CASSVGDFYTGELFF
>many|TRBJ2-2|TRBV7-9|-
TGTGCCAGCAGCTTAGGACTTACCACAGGTATCGCCACCGGGGAGCTGTTTTTT
CASSLGLTTGIATGELFF
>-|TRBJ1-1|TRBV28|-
TGTGCCAGCAGGAAACATGAATGGAACACTGAAGCTTCCTTT
CASRKHEWNTEASF
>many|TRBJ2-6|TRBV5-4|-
TGTGCCAGCAGCTTGCTTACTCTCTCTGGGGCCAACGTCCTGACTTTC
CASSLLTLSGANVLTF
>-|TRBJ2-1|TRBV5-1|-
TGCGCCAGCAGCTTTGCAGGGGCGCGGGATGAGCAGTTCTTC
CASSFAGARDEQFF
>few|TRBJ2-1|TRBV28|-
TGTGCCAGCAGTTCCCTATCTTTGGCGGGTCCCTACAATGAGCAGTTCTTC
CASSSLSLAGPYNEQFF
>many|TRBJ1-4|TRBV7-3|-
TGTGCCAGCAGGCCTCCAGGGGAGAGAACTAATGAAAAACTGTTTTTT
CASRPPGERTNEKLFF
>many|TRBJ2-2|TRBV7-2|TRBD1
TGTGCCAGCAGCTTAGGTTCAGGGGGCTTCGGGGAGCTGTTTTTT
CASSLGSGGFGELFF
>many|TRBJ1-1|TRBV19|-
TGTGCCAGTAGTATGAGTGGCCCCTGGGACACTGAAGCTTTCTTT
CASSMSGPWDTEAFF
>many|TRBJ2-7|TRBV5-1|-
TGCGCCAGCAGCACCCAACCTAGCGTAAGCTCCTACGAGCAGTACTTC
CASSTQPSVSSYEQYF